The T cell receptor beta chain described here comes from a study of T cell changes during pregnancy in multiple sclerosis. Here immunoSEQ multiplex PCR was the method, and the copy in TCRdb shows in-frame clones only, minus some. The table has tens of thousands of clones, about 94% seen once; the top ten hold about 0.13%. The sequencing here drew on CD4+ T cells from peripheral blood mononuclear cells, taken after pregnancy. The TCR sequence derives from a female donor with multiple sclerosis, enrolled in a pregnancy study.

The CDR3 DNA follows: TGTGCCAGCAGCCCCCGTTCGAGTCGGAACACCGGGGAGCTGTTTTTT. It translates to CASSPRSSRNTGELFF. The J gene is TRBJ2-2, the V gene TRBV5-4; D is unresolved. Trimming left V 4 bases short and J 1 base short, with 14 bases between. The germline V gene has CDR1 SGHNT and CDR2 YYREEE (reference sequence). There are 16 residues in the CDR3.